These 10 T cell receptor beta chains share one sample of origin, sequenced in a study of T cells in Graves' hyperthyroidism and ophthalmopathy. Amplified regions were TCR beta CDR3 sequences from RNA transcripts. RT-PCR in the first round (using the HTBI primer set) targeted the TCR CDR3. TCRdb re-called the multiplex PCR reads through MiXCR, storing one row per CDR3 protein. The sample has under 400,000 distinct CDR3 sequences; 18% are singletons. The specimen sequenced was blood. The origin of the receptors is a woman aged 50 to 65 with Graves' hyperthyroidism.

In this sample, this clonotype turned up a few times. The rearrangement joins TRBV7-9 to TRBJ1-4; D remains unclear. The CDR3 is 11 residues long. Germline CDR1 and CDR2: SEHNR and FQNEAQ (reference sequence). V shed 5 bases and J shed 7 bases, with 5 bases lying between them. CDR3 sequence: CASSHAEKLFF. DNA of the CDR3: TGTGCCAGCAGCCACGCTGAAAAACTGTTTTTT.

This clonotype was counted a few times. This chain links TRBV12-3 or TRBV12-4 with TRBJ1-5, with TRBD1 matching over 11 bases. V gave up 5 bases and J gave up 5 bases; unmatched junction bases: 5. The CDR3 length is 15 residues. The CDR3 spells CASSPRTGGDQPQHF. Written as DNA, the CDR3 is TGTGCCAGCAGTCCTCGGACAGGGGGCGATCAGCCCCAGCATTTT.

The chain links TRBV6-1 to TRBJ2-4; 14 bases fit TRBD2. Germline loops: CDR1 MNHNS, CDR2 SASEGT. The CDR3 loop spans 18 amino acids. V lost 4 bases and J lost 0; bases outside the gene matches: 5. The CDR3 here is CASSGLAGGILAKNIQYF. For the CDR3, the DNA is TGTGCCAGCAGTGGACTAGCGGGAGGGATACTAGCCAAAAACATTCAGTACTTC.

The chain has TRBV20-1 and TRBJ1-2, with 7 nucleotides matching TRBD1. The CDR3 covers 13 residues. CDR1 DFQATT and CDR2 SNEGSKA come from the germline V gene (reference sequence). Germline trimming cut 5 bases from V and 2 bases from J; bases unmatched to any gene: 5. DNA of the CDR3: TGCAGTGCTCAGCAGGGACAGAACTATGGCTACACCTTC. This gives the protein CSAQQGQNYGYTF.

This clonotype was counted only a few times. Germline is not matched at one junction end, which may reflect a read error. The chain uses TRBV5-1 and TRBJ1-2; TRBD1 matches 7 bases. The CDR3 totals 13 residues. Looked up from germline, CDR1 is SGHRS and CDR2 is YFSETQ. The CDR3 DNA reads as TGCGCCAGCAGCCTTACAGGGGAGTATGACTACACCTTC. Amino acid sequence: CASSLTGEYDYTF.

The sample holds many counts of this clonotype. The V gene is TRBV30, the J gene TRBJ1-1; D remains unclear. The V gene's germline CDR1 is GTSNPN and CDR2 SVGIG (reference sequence). The CDR3 contains 13 residues. Trimming pared 2 bases from V and 3 bases from J, leaving 10 bases between. CDR3 in amino acids: CAWSPRRYTEAFF. The CDR3 DNA reads as TGTGCCTGGAGTCCCCGAAGGTACACTGAAGCTTTCTTT.

The DNA for the CDR3 is TGTGCCAGCAGCCAAGGCGTAGGGGAGACCCAGTACTTC. Protein: CASSQGVGETQYF. The genes are TRBV4-2 and TRBJ2-5; D gene unclear. Deletions cut 1 base from V and 5 bases from J, with 8 bases between. This CDR3 spans 13 amino acids. Per the germline V gene, CDR1 is LGHNA and CDR2 is YNFKEQ.

The V and J genes are TRBV18 and TRBJ1-2; D remains ambiguous. The CDR3 is made up of 11 amino acids. V was cut by 6 bases and J by 5 bases, with 7 bases left in between. Germline V gene lookup returns CDR1 KGHSH and CDR2 LQKENI. CDR3 region: CASSREYGYTF. For the CDR3, the DNA is TGTGCCAGCTCCCGAGAGTATGGCTACACCTTC.

This rearrangement joins TRBV6-1 to TRBJ1-5; 9 bases match TRBD1. From germline, CDR1 is MNHNS and CDR2 SASEGT. The CDR3 is 13 residues long. J was trimmed by 15 bases and V by 6 bases; bases with no gene match: 12. The CDR3 nucleotides read TGTGCCAGCAGCCCAATTATCGGACAGGGGTTGCATTTT. It specifies CASSPIIGQGLHF.

The sample holds a few counts of this clonotype. The rearrangement joins TRBV9 to TRBJ1-2, with D tentatively TRBD1 (5 bases). CDR1 and CDR2 from the germline V gene are SGDLS and YYNGEE. V lost 3 bases, J lost 12 bases, and 18 bases lay in between. The CDR3 has 13 residues. The CDR3 DNA follows: TGTGCCAGCAGCGAGGAGCCCGACAGTCGGCACACCTTC. It is translated as CASSEEPDSRHTF. Looking up the rest from reference TRBV9 and TRBJ1-2 gives the full variable domain: DSGVTQTPKHLITATGQRVTLRCSPRSGDLSVYWYQQSLDQGLQFLIQYYNGEERAKGNILERFSAQQFPDLHSELNLSSLELGDSALYFCASSEEPDSRHTFGSGTRLTVV.